This T cell receptor beta chain stems from a study of T cells in Graves' hyperthyroidism and ophthalmopathy. It was RNA transcripts that yielded the amplified TCR beta CDR3 regions. The primer set for the first-round RT-PCR of the TCR CDR3 was HTBI. Via MiXCR, TCRdb re-called the multiplex PCR reads, giving one row per CDR3 protein. The sample includes hundreds of thousands of distinct CDR3 sequences, around 39% seen only once; the top ten take 8.9%. CDR1 is SGHNT and CDR2 is YYREEE in the germline V gene (reference sequence). CDR3 size: 15 residues. Regarding this clonotype: One end of the junction fails to match germline, which may point to a read error.

This clonotype was sampled from a man aged 18 to 29 with Graves' hyperthyroidism. Sequenced: blood. J is TRBJ1-2 and V is TRBV5-4; D is unresolved. The CDR3 here is CASSPGGSGHYGYTF. The CDR3 DNA reads TGCGCCAGCAGCCCCGGCGGGAGCGGTCACTATGGCTACACCTTC.